This TCR beta chain appears in the sequencing data of a study of CD8 T cells in Susac syndrome. Study-level findings and limits: By the study's own acknowledgment, its TCR sequencing and HLA analysis included relatively few individuals.

Sequencing of TCR beta was performed on blood CD8+ and CD4+ T cells. Reverse transcription of roughly 0.45 to 1 ug RNA was carried out with random hexamers. TCRdb analysed the immunoSEQ multiplex PCR reads with MiXCR anew, one entry per CDR3 protein. The table shows around 190,000 distinct CDR3 sequences, with around 96% occurring only once. As for this clonotype: What it binds is not known.

The sequenced sample was CD4+ T cells from PBMCs. The receptor was derived from a human donor in good health.

The CDR3 protein is CSVSTATNEKLFF. CDR3 DNA: TGCAGCGTCTCCACGGCAACTAATGAAAAACTGTTTTTT. V is TRBV29-1 and J is TRBJ1-4, with D hard to call. The germline V gene encodes CDR1 SQVTM and CDR2 ANQGSEA. The length of the CDR3 is 13 residues. Deletions cut 6 bases from V and 0 bases from J, with 8 bases between.